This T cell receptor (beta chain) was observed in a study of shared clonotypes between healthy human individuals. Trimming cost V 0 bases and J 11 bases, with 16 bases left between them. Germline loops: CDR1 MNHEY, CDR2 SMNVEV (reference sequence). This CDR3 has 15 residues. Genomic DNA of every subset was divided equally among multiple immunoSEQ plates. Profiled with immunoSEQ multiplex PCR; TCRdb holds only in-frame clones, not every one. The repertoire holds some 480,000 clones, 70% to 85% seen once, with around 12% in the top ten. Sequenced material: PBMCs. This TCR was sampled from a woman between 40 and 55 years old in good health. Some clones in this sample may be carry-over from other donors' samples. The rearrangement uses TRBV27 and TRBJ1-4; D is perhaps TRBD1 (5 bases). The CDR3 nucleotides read TGTGCCAGCAGTTTATCAGGACCAGGGATTCTGAAACTGTTTTTT. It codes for CASSLSGPGILKLFF.